This TCR beta chain derives from a study of brain T cells in children with intractable seizures. Germline CDR1 and CDR2: ENHRY and SYGVKD. This CDR3 has 16 amino acids. V gave up 1 base and J gave up 2 bases, with 15 bases separating them. Time point of the sample: blood from clinic visit 5 months post-surgery; TSC patient then seizure free. Profiled with immunoSEQ multiplex PCR; TCRdb holds only in-frame clones, not every one. The table lists 340,000 or so clones, 93% of them singletons, with under 7% in the top ten. This rearrangement joins TRBV10-3 to TRBJ2-7; D not resolved. Source: peripheral blood, taken roughly 5 months after surgery. This clonotype originated in a boy less than two years old with tuberous sclerosis and intractable seizures. CDR3 loop: CAISEYGSFQAYEQYF. The CDR3, as DNA: TGTGCCATCAGTGAGTATGGGTCATTTCAAGCCTACGAGCAGTACTTC.